Below, 29 T cell receptor beta chains from the same sample are listed, as sequenced in a study of T cells in Graves' hyperthyroidism and ophthalmopathy. Template material for amplifying TCR beta CDR3 regions consisted of RNA transcripts. HTBI primers were the set used in a first-round RT-PCR of the TCR CDR3. TCRdb analysed the multiplex PCR reads with MiXCR anew, one entry per CDR3 protein. The sample includes about 600,000 distinct CDR3 sequences, roughly 16% of them seen just once. The sample comprised blood. The origin of the receptors is a woman aged 40 to 50 with Graves' ophthalmopathy.

Many counts were recorded for this clonotype. In DNA form, the CDR3 reads TGCGCCAGCAGCTTGGGGACACCAAAGGGTAATGAAAAACTGTTTTTT. It translates to CASSLGTPKGNEKLFF. V gene TRBV5-1 combines with J gene TRBJ1-4, with TRBD1 as a possible D gene (5 bases). CDR3 length: 16 amino acids. The germline gives CDR1 SGHRS, CDR2 YFSETQ. Trimming removed 0 bases from V and 4 bases from J, with 13 bases in between. The complete variable domain, with remaining parts taken from reference TRBV5-1 and TRBJ1-4, reads KAGVTQTPRYLIKTRGQQVTLSCSPISGHRSVSWYQQTPGQGLQFLFEYFSETQRNKGNFPGRFSGRQFSNSRSEMNVSTLELGDSALYLCASSLGTPKGNEKLFFGSGTQLSVL.

This clonotype showed up many times. The V call is TRBV29-1, the J call TRBJ2-3; D not certain. The V gene lost 5 bases and the J gene lost 0 bases, with 12 bases spanning the gap. The CDR3 covers 14 residues. Germline V lookup: CDR1 SQVTM, CDR2 ANQGSEA. CDR3 coding DNA: TGCAGCGTTAATGGGTTTACTAGCACAGATACGCAGTATTTT. Its protein product is CSVNGFTSTDTQYF.

This chain uses TRBV12-5 with TRBJ2-7; D gene ambiguous. Germline V gene lookup returns CDR1 LGHNT and CDR2 FRNRAP. Trimming left V 11 bases short and J 3 bases short, with 8 bases between. The CDR3 is 10 residues long. The CDR3 is CAGCVYEQYF. CDR3 bases: TGTGCTGGGTGCGTCTACGAGCAGTACTTC.

This clonotype has a count of ten or more. This chain uses TRBV30 with TRBJ1-1; TRBD1 matches 7 bases. The V segment lost 2 bases and the J segment 10 bases; nucleotides outside the gene matches: 19. Looked up from germline, CDR1 is GTSNPN and CDR2 is SVGIG (reference sequence). The CDR3 is 16 residues long. DNA for the CDR3: TGTGCCTGGAGTCACCAAAGTGGGCTTACAGGGGCGCGAGCTTTCTTT. This translates into CAWSHQSGLTGARAFF. Variable domain in full (rest from reference TRBV30 and TRBJ1-1): SQTIHQWPATLVQPVGSPLSLECTVEGTSNPNLYWYRQAAGRGLQLLFYSVGIGQISSEVPQNLSASRPQDRQFILSSKKLLLSDSGFYLCAWSHQSGLTGARAFFGQGTRLTVV.

Only a few counts were recorded for this clonotype. The gene calls are TRBV7-9 and TRBJ2-4; no definite D call. The V gene lost 8 bases and the J gene lost 0 bases, with 8 bases spanning the gap. This CDR3 has 13 residues. The germline V gene encodes CDR1 SEHNR and CDR2 FQNEAQ (reference sequence). CDR3 sequence (DNA): TGTGCCAGCCATGAGTTAGCCAAAAACATTCAGTACTTC. Translation: CASHELAKNIQYF.

In this sample, this clonotype turned up many times. The rearrangement links TRBV6-2 or TRBV6-3 to TRBJ1-1; 8 bases line up with TRBD1. V lost 8 bases and J lost 5; bases outside the gene matches: 10. The V gene's germline CDR1 is MNHEY and CDR2 SVGEGT. This CDR3 contains 14 residues. The CDR3 region has the DNA TGTGCCAGCTGCGACAGGGGAAGTTGGACTGAAGCTTTCTTT. This codes for CASCDRGSWTEAFF.

The chain has TRBV27 and TRBJ2-7; weak D call: TRBD1 (6 bases). V was clipped by 1 base and J by 3 bases, with 13 bases between them. Germline CDR1 is MNHEY and CDR2 is SMNVEV (reference sequence). The CDR3 has 15 residues. CDR3 nucleotides: TGTGCCAGCAGTTTATACTCAGGGGATATCTACGAGCAGTACTTC. It codes for CASSLYSGDIYEQYF.

This clonotype was seen a handful of times. This chain joins TRBV11-2 and TRBJ2-1; D might be TRBD1 (6 bases). The CDR3 contains 15 residues. The germline V gene encodes CDR1 SGHAT and CDR2 FQNNGV. V gave up 3 bases and J gave up 7 bases, with 16 bases separating them. CDR3 protein: CASSFRGFMRNEQFF. The CDR3 region has the DNA TGTGCCAGCAGCTTTAGGGGGTTTATGAGGAATGAGCAGTTCTTC.

Many counts were recorded for this clonotype. The chain recombines TRBV7-9 with TRBJ1-1; the match to TRBD1 covers 10 bases. Losses at the gene ends were 5 bases for V and 3 bases for J; bases not matched to a gene: 9. The CDR3 runs 16 residues. Germline CDR1 SEHNR, CDR2 FQNEAQ (reference sequence). CDR3 protein: CASSDDTGTGDTEAFF. The CDR3 DNA is TGTGCCAGCAGCGATGATACCGGGACAGGGGACACTGAAGCTTTCTTT.

In this sample, this clonotype turned up many times. V and J are TRBV2 and TRBJ2-3, with a weak D call TRBD1 (5 bases). The V gene's germline CDR1 is SNHLY and CDR2 FYNNEI. Trimming stripped 2 bases from V and 2 bases from J, with 11 bases between. The CDR3 is 15 amino acids. The CDR3 DNA reads as TGTGCCAGCAGTGAACAGGGCACCCACACAGATACGCAGTATTTT. This gives the protein CASSEQGTHTDTQYF.

V gene TRBV6-2 or TRBV6-3 combines with J gene TRBJ2-5; TRBD1 aligns across 9 bases. CDR3 length: 14 residues. Losses at the gene ends were 7 bases for V and 5 bases for J; bases not matched to a gene: 8. The germline CDR1 and CDR2 sequences are MNHEY and SVGEGT. Here the CDR3 reads CASTKTGGYETQYF. The CDR3, as DNA: TGTGCCAGCACCAAGACAGGGGGATATGAGACCCAGTACTTC.

This clonotype was found many times. The chain uses TRBV5-1 and TRBJ1-1, with D maybe TRBD1 (5 bases). Trimming left V 0 bases short and J 3 bases short, with 6 bases between. The CDR3 covers 13 residues. The germline V gene has CDR1 SGHRS and CDR2 YFSETQ. The CDR3 DNA sequence: TGCGCCAGCAGCTTGGTGACAGACACTGAAGCTTTCTTT. Translated, it gives CASSLVTDTEAFF.

This clonotype has a handful of counts. In DNA form, the CDR3 reads TGTGCCAGCAGTTTGGGGGGGAGACATGGCTACACCTTC. This encodes CASSLGGRHGYTF. The chain uses TRBV12-3 or TRBV12-4 and TRBJ1-2; possibly TRBD1 for D (5 bases). This CDR3 is built from 13 residues. V was trimmed by 3 bases and J by 6 bases, leaving 11 bases between them.

This clonotype came up many times. This chain uses TRBV20-1 with TRBJ2-7; 12 positions match TRBD2. Trimming took 5 bases from V and 1 from J; bases not matched to a gene: 6. This CDR3 region has 15 residues. In germline, CDR1 is DFQATT, CDR2 SNEGSKA (reference sequence). In DNA, the CDR3 is TGCAGTGCTGTCTCTCTAGCGGGAGGGTCCTACGAGCAGTACTTC. Translation: CSAVSLAGGSYEQYF.

On this clonotype itself: Just one base apart from a much larger clone, this may be a read error. The rearrangement uses TRBV20-1 and TRBJ2-5, with D possibly matching TRBD1 (6 bases). With 5 bases removed from V and 7 bases from J, the gap between germline ends came to 20 bases. The germline V gene encodes CDR1 DFQATT and CDR2 SNEGSKA (reference sequence). CDR3 length: 14 amino acids. CDR3 in DNA: TGCAGTGCTCCCAAGGGAGCGCTAGGGGGGACCCAGTACTTC. Its translation: CSAPKGALGGTQYF.

The genes are TRBV6-1 and TRBJ1-5; 7 bases align to TRBD1. CDR3 length: 16 amino acids. Germline CDR1 MNHNS, CDR2 SASEGT. The junction had 11 bases not matched to a gene; V was cut back by 5 bases and J by 4 bases. CDR3: CASSTRPTGANQPQHF. The CDR3 region has the DNA TGTGCCAGCAGTACCCGACCTACAGGGGCGAATCAGCCCCAGCATTTT.

The table lists this clonotype with a few counts. The chain couples TRBV19 to TRBJ1-2, with D possibly TRBD1 on 6 matching bases. This CDR3 contains 15 residues. The V end lost 5 bases, the J end lost 5 bases, and 18 bases lay between the germline ends. CDR1 is LNHDA, CDR2 SQIVND, per germline (reference sequence). DNA of the CDR3: TGTGCCAGTAGTCTCCCGGGACAAAACTCATATGGCTACACCTTC. Translated, it gives CASSLPGQNSYGYTF.

This clonotype has only a few counts. The chain has TRBV29-1 and TRBJ2-5; 9 nucleotides match TRBD1. CDR1 and CDR2 (germline): SQVTM, ANQGSEA. The V and J ends lost 0 bases and 7 bases, in that order; junction bases with no gene match: 9. The CDR3 extends over 15 amino acids. CDR3 DNA sequence: TGCAGCGTTGAAGATCCAAGGACAGGGGTAGGGACCCAGTACTTC. Protein sequence: CSVEDPRTGVGTQYF.

This clonotype was recorded at least ten times. The V call is TRBV2, the J call TRBJ2-3; 11 bases match TRBD2. The V gene's germline CDR1 is SNHLY and CDR2 FYNNEI. The CDR3 is 14 amino acids. The V gene end was trimmed by 6 bases and the J gene end by 3 bases; junction bases not matched to a gene: 2. CDR3 amino acids: CASRGLAETDTQYF. In DNA, the CDR3 is TGTGCCAGCAGGGGACTAGCGGAGACAGATACGCAGTATTTT.

On this clonotype itself: The CDR3 does not close with the conserved phenylalanine or tryptophan, likely indicating a read error. The chain has TRBV5-1 and TRBJ1-2, with TRBD1 as a possible D gene (5 bases). V lost 4 bases and J 4 bases, leaving 17 bases between the germline ends. Looked up from germline, CDR1 is SGHRS and CDR2 is YFSETQ. The length of the CDR3 is 15 residues. The CDR3 sequence: CASSPGDPWGYGYTL. Here the CDR3 DNA reads TGCGCCAGCAGCCCGGGGGATCCCTGGGGCTATGGCTACACCCTC.

This clonotype was found many times. This sequence joins TRBV2 and TRBJ2-1, with D tentatively TRBD1 (5 bases). CDR3 size: 12 residues. Germline CDR1 is SNHLY and CDR2 is FYNNEI. With 6 bases removed from V and 10 bases from J, the gap between germline ends came to 13 bases. The chain's CDR3 is CASSQTGVEQFF. In DNA form, the CDR3 reads TGTGCCAGCAGCCAAACAGGAGTGGAGCAGTTCTTC. Supplemented by reference TRBV2 and TRBJ2-1, the full variable domain reads EPEVTQTPSHQVTQMGQEVILRCVPISNHLYFYWYRQILGQKVEFLVSFYNNEISEKSEIFDDQFSVERPDGSNFTLKIRSTKLEDSAMYFCASSQTGVEQFFGPGTRLTVL.

This clonotype was found many times. The chain links TRBV3-1 to TRBJ1-2, with no clear D. Looked up from germline, CDR1 is LGHDT and CDR2 is YNNKEL (reference sequence). The CDR3 covers 13 residues. V was clipped by 6 bases and J by 4 bases, with 12 bases between them. The CDR3 here is CASRSAQGYGYTF. As DNA, the CDR3 is TGTGCCAGCAGATCAGCACAAGGCTATGGCTACACCTTC.

The gene calls are TRBV7-9 and TRBJ2-1; 8 positions match TRBD2. Germline V lookup: CDR1 SEHNR, CDR2 FQNEAQ (reference sequence). This CDR3 is built from 14 residues. V lost 6 bases and J lost 8; bases outside the gene matches: 9. This CDR3 is CASRSTGTRDEQFF. The CDR3 region has the DNA TGTGCCAGCAGGTCCACCGGGACTAGAGATGAGCAGTTCTTC.

With respect to this clonotype: This sequence may be a read error, since a much larger clone differs from it by one base. The chain uses TRBV6-5 and TRBJ2-7; 10 positions agree with TRBD2. Germline CDR1 MNHEY, CDR2 SVGAGI. This CDR3 contains 17 residues. With 5 bases clipped from V and 2 bases from J, the junction kept 12 bases outside the gene matches. The CDR3 coding sequence is TGTGCCAGCAGTCACGGGACTAGCGAGGTTTGGGCCTACGAGCAGTACTTC. Translating gives CASSHGTSEVWAYEQYF.

This clonotype was counted a few times. The chain is built from TRBV5-6 and TRBJ1-2; D may be TRBD1 (5 bases). The V gene's germline CDR1 is SGHDT and CDR2 YYEEEE. This CDR3 region has 15 residues. Trimming stripped 0 bases from V and 8 bases from J, with 17 bases between. The CDR3 region is CASSLGWAPQGGYTF. The CDR3 DNA reads TGTGCCAGCAGCTTGGGTTGGGCCCCTCAGGGCGGCTACACCTTC. Looking up the rest from reference TRBV5-6 and TRBJ1-2 gives the full variable domain: DAGVTQSPTHLIKTRGQQVTLRCSPKSGHDTVSWYQQALGQGPQFIFQYYEEEERQRGNFPDRFSGHQFPNYSSELNVNALLLGDSALYLCASSLGWAPQGGYTFGSGTRLTVV.

This clonotype was detected a few times. V is TRBV3-1 and J is TRBJ2-5, with 7 positions matching TRBD1. V trimming: 1 base; J trimming: 3 bases; junction bases outside the gene matches: 2. This CDR3 region has 14 residues. Germline CDR1 and CDR2: LGHDT and YNNKEL (reference sequence). For the CDR3, the DNA is TGTGCCAGCAGCCAAGTGGGGACAGAAGAGACCCAGTACTTC. It is translated as CASSQVGTEETQYF.

This clonotype has ten or more counts. The chain has TRBV5-5 and TRBJ1-2; 8 bases fit TRBD1. The V gene's germline CDR1 is SGHKS and CDR2 YYEKEE (reference sequence). The CDR3 spans 15 residues. V shed 3 bases and J 9 bases; nucleotides not matched to a gene: 13. CDR3 nucleotide sequence: TGTGCCAGCAGCTCGAGAGCTTCTCAGGGGGCAAGCTACACCTTC. It translates to CASSSRASQGASYTF.

The chain has TRBV20-1 and TRBJ2-3, with 12 nucleotides matching TRBD2. The J segment lost 0 bases and the V segment lost 5 bases, leaving 3 bases of the junction unmatched. The germline V gene encodes CDR1 DFQATT and CDR2 SNEGSKA (reference sequence). The CDR3 contains 15 residues. The CDR3 spells CSAGLAGGSTDTQYF. The CDR3 nucleotides are TGCAGTGCTGGCCTAGCGGGGGGGAGCACAGATACGCAGTATTTT.

The chain carries TRBV6-1 and TRBJ1-5, with 11 positions matching TRBD1. Germline V gene lookup returns CDR1 MNHNS and CDR2 SASEGT. The CDR3 contains 15 residues. J was trimmed by 2 bases and V by 6 bases; bases with no gene match: 3. CDR3 amino acids: CASRGQGDRNQPQHF. The CDR3, as DNA: TGTGCCAGCAGGGGACAGGGGGATCGCAATCAGCCCCAGCATTTT.